These 19 T cell receptor beta chains were all obtained from the same sample, sequenced in a study of OX40 agonist ivuxolimab in advanced cancers. Libraries were prepared by immunoSEQ multiplex PCR; TCRdb keeps only in-frame clonotypes and omits some of them. The sample consists of about 60,000 clones, over 80% of them appearing once. Sequenced here: CD4+ or CD8+ T cells sorted from blood, sampled in a trial of the OX40 agonist ivuxolimab. These receptors were taken from an adult with an advanced solid tumor such as melanoma, head and neck, liver or kidney cancer.

The rearrangement links TRBV6-1 to TRBJ2-2; no firm D call. This CDR3 region has 14 residues. Trimming shortened V by 6 bases and J by 1 base, and 9 bases separated the two germline ends. In germline, CDR1 is MNHNS, CDR2 SASEGT. Here the CDR3 reads CASSGSGNTGELFF. The CDR3 DNA sequence: TGTGCCAGCAGCGGGTCAGGGAACACCGGGGAGCTGTTTTTT.

The chain couples TRBV21-1 to TRBJ1-2; the listed D gene, TRBD1, was not tested against the DNA. TRBV21-1 has pseudogene status. The CDR3 is 15 residues long. The CDR3 protein is CASSKGGKDIGGYTF. The CDR3 nucleotides read TGTGCCAGCAGCAAAGGGGGAAAGGACATTGGGGGCTACACCTTC.

V usage is TRBV19 and J usage is TRBJ2-3; D perhaps matches TRBD1 (5 bases). Germline V gives CDR1 LNHDA, CDR2 SQIVND (reference sequence). The V and J ends lost 3 bases and 4 bases respectively, with 11 bases between them. The CDR3 extends over 14 amino acids. The CDR3 DNA reads TGTGCCAGTAGTATCAGGCAGGGCTCAGATACGCAGTATTTT. Amino acids: CASSIRQGSDTQYF.

The rearrangement joins TRBV5-1 to TRBJ2-7, with 9 bases that match TRBD1. CDR1 and CDR2 from the germline V gene are SGHRS and YFSETQ. V lost 3 bases to trimming and J lost 4 bases; unmatched junction nucleotides: 14. There are 17 residues in the CDR3. The CDR3 DNA reads as TGCGCCAGCAGCTCGAAGGCAACGGGACAGGGTATATACGAGCAGTACTTC. Translation gives CASSSKATGQGIYEQYF. The entire variable domain, with the rest obtained from reference TRBV5-1 and TRBJ2-7, is as follows: KAGVTQTPRYLIKTRGQQVTLSCSPISGHRSVSWYQQTPGQGLQFLFEYFSETQRNKGNFPGRFSGRQFSNSRSEMNVSTLELGDSALYLCASSSKATGQGIYEQYFGPGTRLTVT.

This clone was seen a few times. CDR3 residues: CASSLEQPYNEQFF. The CDR3 region has the DNA TGTGCCAGCAGCTTGGAACAGCCATACAATGAGCAGTTCTTC. V gene TRBV5-8 combines with J gene TRBJ2-1; D call uncertain. V dropped 0 bases and J dropped 4 bases, with 8 bases sitting between them. Germline values: CDR1 SGHTS, CDR2 YDEGEE. The CDR3 sequence is 14 residues long. The variable domain in full, completed from reference TRBV5-8 and TRBJ2-1, reads EAGVTQSPTHLIKTRGQQATLRCSPISGHTSVYWYQQALGLGLQFLLWYDEGEERNRGNFPPRFSGRQFPNYSSELNVNALELEDSALYLCASSLEQPYNEQFFGPGTRLTVL.

This chain joins TRBV20-1 and TRBJ1-1, with D uncertain. The V gene lost 2 bases and the J gene lost 4 bases, with 5 bases spanning the gap. This CDR3 contains 11 residues. Germline V lookup: CDR1 DFQATT, CDR2 SNEGSKA (reference sequence). CDR3 residues: CSARSRTEAFF. The DNA for the CDR3 is TGCAGTGCTAGATCTCGCACTGAAGCTTTCTTT.

CDR3: CASRKVGLTDTQYF. The CDR3 DNA reads as TGTGCCAGCAGGAAAGTGGGTCTCACAGATACGCAGTATTTT. The chain links TRBV28 to TRBJ2-3; D is undetermined. This CDR3 is 14 amino acids long. The V end was cut by 6 bases, the J end by 2 bases, with 12 bases between. Germline V gene lookup returns CDR1 MDHEN and CDR2 SYDVKM.

The chain carries TRBV10-1 and TRBJ2-2; D is tentatively TRBD1 or TRBD2 (7 bases each). Germline CDR1 WNHNN, CDR2 SYGVQD (reference sequence). This CDR3 contains 15 residues. V shed 2 bases and J shed 5 bases, with 12 bases lying between them. The CDR3 here is CASSEARGGTGELFF. The DNA of the CDR3 is TGCGCCAGCAGTGAGGCCAGGGGGGGAACCGGGGAGCTGTTTTTT.

A single count supports this clone. This chain connects TRBV2 to TRBJ2-3; TRBD2 matches at 12 bases. Unmatched junction bases numbered 7, after V lost 6 bases and J lost 6 bases. Germline V gene lookup returns CDR1 SNHLY and CDR2 FYNNEI. There are 15 residues in the CDR3. The CDR3 reads CASRETSGSFDTQYF. CDR3 DNA: TGTGCCAGCAGAGAGACTAGCGGGAGCTTCGATACGCAGTATTTT.

The chain links TRBV6-6 to TRBJ2-1; unclear D gene. The CDR3 has 14 residues. V lost 3 bases, J lost 5 bases, and 11 bases lay in between. Germline CDR1 is MNHNY and CDR2 is SVGAGI (reference sequence). The CDR3 region has the DNA TGTGCCAGCAGTTATCGGCAGATTAACAATGAGCAGTTCTTC. Its translation is CASSYRQINNEQFF.

This chain uses TRBV5-4 with TRBJ1-5; perhaps TRBD1 as D (6 bases). V lost 4 bases to trimming and J lost 4 bases, with 15 bases between them. CDR1 is SGHNT and CDR2 is YYREEE in the germline V gene (reference sequence). The CDR3 has 15 residues. CDR3 loop: CASSATERGNQPQHF. CDR3 coding DNA: TGTGCCAGCAGCGCAACCGAGAGGGGGAATCAGCCCCAGCATTTT.

This clone was seen once. The V gene is TRBV5-1, the J gene TRBJ2-1; TRBD1 agrees at 10 bases. Germline V gives CDR1 SGHRS, CDR2 YFSETQ. Trimming at V came to 4 bases and at J to 6 bases, leaving 10 bases not matched to a gene. The CDR3 runs 16 residues. CDR3 amino acids: CASSELPGQGINEQFF. CDR3 nucleotides: TGCGCCAGCAGCGAACTCCCGGGACAGGGGATCAATGAGCAGTTCTTC.

J is TRBJ2-3 and V is TRBV7-2; TRBD2 aligns across 14 bases. The germline gives CDR1 SGHTA, CDR2 FQGNSA. V dropped 4 bases and J dropped 0; count of bases not matched to a gene: 9. This CDR3 has 19 residues. CDR3 sequence reads: CASSWRLAGGPRSTDTQYF. DNA for the CDR3: TGTGCCAGCAGCTGGAGACTAGCGGGAGGGCCCCGGAGCACAGATACGCAGTATTTT.

This rearrangement joins TRBV5-5 to TRBJ2-5; TRBD1 matches 8 bases. Germline loops: CDR1 SGHKS, CDR2 YYEKEE (reference sequence). CDR3 size: 14 residues. J was trimmed by 7 bases and V by 4 bases; bases with no gene match: 9. CDR3 sequence (DNA): TGTGCCAGCAGCACCCGGACAGGGTTTGTGACCCAGTACTTC. It specifies CASSTRTGFVTQYF.

The J gene is TRBJ2-5, the V gene TRBV9; weak D call: TRBD1 (6 bases). Germline lookup yields CDR1 SGDLS and CDR2 YYNGEE. The length of the CDR3 is 14 residues. V was cut by 3 bases and J by 2 bases, with 11 bases left in between. CDR3 DNA: TGTGCCAGCAGCGCCAGGACAGCTCAAGAGACCCAGTACTTC. Its translation is CASSARTAQETQYF.

The chain recombines TRBV28 with TRBJ1-5, with TRBD1 identical over 9 bases. The CDR3 runs to 13 residues. J lost 1 base, V lost 8 bases, and 0 bases had no gene match. Germline lookup yields CDR1 MDHEN and CDR2 SYDVKM. CDR3 sequence (DNA): TGTGCCAGCGGGACAGGGAGCAATCAGCCCCAGCATTTT. This translates into CASGTGSNQPQHF.

The chain recombines TRBV5-1 with TRBJ2-3; no clear D. The V gene lost 6 bases and the J gene lost 0 bases, with 8 bases spanning the gap. The CDR3 sequence is 13 residues long. Germline V gene sequence: CDR1 SGHRS, CDR2 YFSETQ. CDR3 nucleotides: TGCGCCAGCAACCTCCCTAGCACAGATACGCAGTATTTT. Encoded protein: CASNLPSTDTQYF.

The chain carries TRBV18 and TRBJ1-2; tentative D call: TRBD1 (6 bases). Germline assignment: CDR1 KGHSH and CDR2 LQKENI. The V end lost 2 bases, the J end lost 7 bases, and 14 bases lay between the germline ends. The CDR3 consists of 14 residues. CDR3 in amino acids: CASSPWYREIGYTF. The CDR3 coding sequence is TGTGCCAGCTCACCATGGTACAGGGAGATTGGCTACACCTTC.

The chain has TRBV30 and TRBJ1-4; D gene unclear. The V gene lost 3 bases and the J gene lost 4 bases, with 15 bases spanning the gap. This CDR3 has 15 residues. Germline V CDR1 and CDR2: GTSNPN, SVGIG (reference sequence). This chain's CDR3 is CAWRNRIGFNEKLFF. The CDR3 DNA sequence: TGTGCCTGGAGAAACCGGATTGGCTTTAATGAAAAACTGTTTTTT.